The rows below give T cell receptor beta chains drawn from one sample of a study of technical replicates of blood from several donors. Profiling relied on immunoSEQ multiplex PCR, and the TCRdb table lists in-frame clones only, not all of them. Among some 77,000 clones listed, roughly 93% were seen once. Sequences were obtained from T cells isolated from PBMCs. The receptors here all came from a human donor in good health. Both conserved end residues are trimmed from each CDR3.

J | V | length | CDR3
TRBJ2-1 | TRBV7-9 | 8 | ASIRDEQF
TRBJ2-7 | TRBV18 | 14 | ASSLTGALTTYEQY
TRBJ2-7 | TRBV27 | 12 | ASSPRRESYEQY
TRBJ2-7 | TRBV5-1 | 13 | ASSYTGLASYEQY
TRBJ1-4 | TRBV6-5 | 12 | ASRAGTVDEKLF
TRBJ1-2 | TRBV14 | 10 | ASSPGFYGYT
TRBJ2-3 | TRBV5-8 | 14 | ASSLSWGRDTDTQY
TRBJ1-5 | TRBV2 | 11 | ASEGQGNQPQH
TRBJ2-7 | TRBV19 | 12 | ASSRTSGSNEQY
TRBJ2-2 | TRBV11-3 | 13 | ASSPTGGNTGELF
TRBJ1-1 | TRBV6-6 | 12 | ASSRSRGETEAF
TRBJ2-2 | TRBV6-6 | 13 | ASSSDRVHAGELF
TRBJ2-1 | TRBV19 | 18 | ASSIPPPRRLAGGDNEQF
TRBJ1-5 | TRBV23-1 | 13 | ASSQSPGENQPQH
TRBJ2-7 | TRBV2 | 12 | ASSGPLQGSEQY
TRBJ1-3 | TRBV30 | 10 | AWRAEENTIY
TRBJ1-4 | TRBV5-1 | 13 | ASSYSGTENEKLF
TRBJ2-5 | TRBV7-2 | 12 | ASSSSWSTETQY
TRBJ2-2 | TRBV7-2 | 12 | ASSAQGATGELF
TRBJ1-5 | TRBV4-1 | 14 | ASSQPLRGSNQPQH
TRBJ2-2 | TRBV25-1 | 10 | ASSTNTGELF
TRBJ2-7 | TRBV28 | 12 | ASSRSGSRLEQY
TRBJ2-2 | TRBV7-9 | 12 | ASSSGPGAGELF
TRBJ1-5 | TRBV19 | 13 | ASSTSTGFNQPQH
TRBJ2-7 | TRBV7-9 | 12 | ASSSGGLASEQY
TRBJ2-3 | TRBV5-1 | 14 | ASSLAGTGRTDTQY
TRBJ2-1 | TRBV5-1 | 19 | ASSTRQGTGSAGISYNEQF
TRBJ2-1 | TRBV7-2 | 13 | ASNPLASSYNEQF
TRBJ2-1 | TRBV27 | 11 | ASSYDRGNEQF
TRBJ1-4 | TRBV6-1 | 11 | ASSAGLSEKLF
TRBJ1-5 | TRBV7-9 | 13 | ASSLARGSNQPQH
TRBJ1-2 | TRBV19 | 10 | ASSMKEGGYT
TRBJ2-7 | TRBV4-1 | 14 | ASSQDTASPYYEQY
TRBJ1-1 | TRBV7-9 | 10 | ASSLGQAEAF
TRBJ1-4 | TRBV6-4 | 13 | ASSDPGQGDEKLF
TRBJ1-1 | TRBV29-1 | 10 | SVAQGDTEAF
TRBJ2-1 | TRBV6-1 | 13 | ASGGGTGAYNEQF
TRBJ2-3 | TRBV7-3 | 12 | ASKTSRGTDTQY
TRBJ1-3 | TRBV7-2 | 14 | ASSLAAGFSGNTIY
TRBJ2-2 | TRBV19 | 12 | ASSSGRGTGELF
TRBJ2-5 | TRBV28 | 11 | ASSLRTATAQY
TRBJ2-1 | TRBV4-1 | 14 | ASSHMRATSTGEQF
TRBJ2-7 | TRBV6-6 | 13 | ASSYKKGGLNEQY
TRBJ2-7 | TRBV28 | 13 | ASSFRQVNSYEQY
TRBJ1-2 | TRBV7-2 | 11 | ASSEGQGAGYT
TRBJ2-2 | TRBV2 | 18 | ASSEAVIGLAGGHTGELF